Below are 6 T cell receptor beta chains sequenced from a single sample in a study of T cell responses to AZD1222 COVID-19 vaccine. Produced via immunoSEQ multiplex PCR; TCRdb's table is partial and in-frame only. Among about 140,000 clones, roughly 92% were seen once, and the ten largest hold less than 5%. The material was peripheral blood, obtained 28 days after the second AZD1222 dose. The receptors originated from an adult who received the AZD1222 COVID-19 vaccine.

V gene TRBV18 combines with J gene TRBJ1-1; D is unresolved. The CDR3 covers 13 residues. Trimming shortened V by 0 bases and J by 4 bases, and 6 bases separated the two germline ends. Germline CDR1 KGHSH, CDR2 LQKENI. CDR3 residues: CASSPPGGTEAFF. CDR3 nucleotides: TGTGCCAGCTCACCACCGGGTGGCACTGAAGCTTTCTTT.

This clone was recorded once. The chain combines TRBV27 with TRBJ1-5; the D gene is possibly TRBD1 (5 bases). V was clipped by 3 bases and J by 3 bases, with 9 bases between them. The CDR3 extends over 14 amino acids. Germline CDR1 is MNHEY and CDR2 is SMNVEV (reference sequence). The DNA for the CDR3 is TGTGCCAGCAGTTTGCCAGGGCACAATCAGCCCCAGCATTTT. Its protein product is CASSLPGHNQPQHF.

The rearrangement links TRBV6-2 or TRBV6-3 to TRBJ2-1; maybe TRBD2 (5 bases). The germline gives CDR1 MNHEY, CDR2 SVGEGT. V dropped 2 bases and J dropped 12 bases, with 11 bases sitting between them. CDR3 length: 12 residues. The CDR3 region has the DNA TGTGCCAGCAGTTACGCACGGAGCGGGCAGTTCTTC. Amino acid sequence: CASSYARSGQFF.

A remark on this clone: Other DNA sequences within the sample encode an identical CDR3. This rearrangement joins TRBV12-3 or TRBV12-4 to TRBJ1-1; D is uncertain. Trimming cost V 6 bases and J 6 bases, with 8 bases left between them. CDR3 length: 11 residues. CDR3 in DNA: TGTGCCAGCAGCCTGGGCCCTGAAGCTTTCTTT. Amino acids: CASSLGPEAFF.

The chain has TRBV5-4 and TRBJ2-7; 9 nucleotides match TRBD2. CDR3 length: 14 residues. J gave up 5 bases and V 5 bases, and 8 bases lay outside the gene matches. In germline, CDR1 is SGHNT, CDR2 YYREEE (reference sequence). CDR3 sequence: CASSQAGGDHEQYF. For the CDR3, the DNA is TGTGCCAGCAGTCAGGCGGGAGGGGATCACGAGCAGTACTTC.

V gene TRBV27 combines with J gene TRBJ2-5, with D possibly matching TRBD1 (5 bases). The length of the CDR3 is 14 residues. Germline V gene lookup returns CDR1 MNHEY and CDR2 SMNVEV (reference sequence). The V end lost 1 base, the J end lost 5 bases, and 11 bases lay between the germline ends. CDR3 sequence: CASSLLSGAETQYF. In nucleotides, the CDR3 is TGTGCCAGCAGTTTATTATCTGGGGCGGAGACCCAGTACTTC.